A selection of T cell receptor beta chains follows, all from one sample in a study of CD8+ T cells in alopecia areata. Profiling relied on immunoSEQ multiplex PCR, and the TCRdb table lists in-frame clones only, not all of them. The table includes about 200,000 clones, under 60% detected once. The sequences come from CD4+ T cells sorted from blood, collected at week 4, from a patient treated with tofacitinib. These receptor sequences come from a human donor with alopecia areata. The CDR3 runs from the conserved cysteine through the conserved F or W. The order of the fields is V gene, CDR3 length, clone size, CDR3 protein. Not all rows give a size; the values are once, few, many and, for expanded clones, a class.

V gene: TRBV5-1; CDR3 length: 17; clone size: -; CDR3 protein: CASSPGGLLSREETQYF
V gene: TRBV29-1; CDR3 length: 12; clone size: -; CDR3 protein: CSVEGEYTEAFF
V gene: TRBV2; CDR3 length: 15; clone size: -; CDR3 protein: CASSVEVARVGGYTF
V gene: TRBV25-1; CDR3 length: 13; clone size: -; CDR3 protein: CASSREHWTEAFF
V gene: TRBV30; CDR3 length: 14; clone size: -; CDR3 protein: CAWSGWDIAYEQYF
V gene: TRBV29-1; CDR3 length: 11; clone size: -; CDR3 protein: CSVELGETQYF
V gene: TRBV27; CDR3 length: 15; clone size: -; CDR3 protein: CASSPGRGVNTEAFF
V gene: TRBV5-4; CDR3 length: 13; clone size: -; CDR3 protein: CASSLGQGGEQFF
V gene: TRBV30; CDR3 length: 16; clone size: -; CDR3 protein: CAWSAKVADRGDTQYF
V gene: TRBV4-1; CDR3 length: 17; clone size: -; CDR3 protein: CASSQDPGGPAKNIQYF
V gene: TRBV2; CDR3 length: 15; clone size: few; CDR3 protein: CASSESTAGNQPQHF
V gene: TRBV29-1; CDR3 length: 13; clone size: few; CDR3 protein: CSVRGQDNQPQHF
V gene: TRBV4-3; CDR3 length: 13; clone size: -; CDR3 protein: CASSQGLEDTQYF
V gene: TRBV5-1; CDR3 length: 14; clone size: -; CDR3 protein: CASTRDTMQETQYF
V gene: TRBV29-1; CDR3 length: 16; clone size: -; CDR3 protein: CSVVKRTGGWPDTQYF
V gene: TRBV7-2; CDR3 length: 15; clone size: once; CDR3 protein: CASSPSAGANYGYTF
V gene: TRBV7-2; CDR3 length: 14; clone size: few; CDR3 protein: CASSFPATAFEQYF
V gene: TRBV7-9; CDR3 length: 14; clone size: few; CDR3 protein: CASSFDGFTYEQYF
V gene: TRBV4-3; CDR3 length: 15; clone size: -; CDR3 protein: CASSHPGGKNSPLHF
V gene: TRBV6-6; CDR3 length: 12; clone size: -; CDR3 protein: CASSPPQGEQYF
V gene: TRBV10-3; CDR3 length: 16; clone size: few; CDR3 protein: CAITHNRGGHTGELFF
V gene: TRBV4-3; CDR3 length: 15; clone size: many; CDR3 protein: CASRPAGLGANVLTF
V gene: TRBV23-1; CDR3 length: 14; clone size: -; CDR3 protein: CASSQSGTAYEQYF
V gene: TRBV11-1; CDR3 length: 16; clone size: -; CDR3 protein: CASSLGGGQGRSPLHF
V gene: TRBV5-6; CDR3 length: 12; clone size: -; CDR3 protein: CASSLDRLIQYF
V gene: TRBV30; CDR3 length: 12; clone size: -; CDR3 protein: CAWRPQVGQAFF
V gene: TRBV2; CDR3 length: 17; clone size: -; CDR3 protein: CASTPQGVGTKRDTQYF
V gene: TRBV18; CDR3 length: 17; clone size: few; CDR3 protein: CASSPLSRLRQRETQYF
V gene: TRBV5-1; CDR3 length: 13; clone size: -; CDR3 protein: CASRGENTDTQYF
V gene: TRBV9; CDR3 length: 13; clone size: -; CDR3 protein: CASSPGDLYGYTF
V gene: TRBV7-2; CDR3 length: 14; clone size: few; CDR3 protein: CASSLGSAGSTQYF
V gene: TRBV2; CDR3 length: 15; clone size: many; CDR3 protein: CASKLRDSMNTEAFF
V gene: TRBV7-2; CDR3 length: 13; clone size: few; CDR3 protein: CASSSSSGNTIYF
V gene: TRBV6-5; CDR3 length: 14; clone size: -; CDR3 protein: CASSWDRGSTEAFF
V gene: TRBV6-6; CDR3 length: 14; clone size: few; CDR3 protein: CASRGDRKDWGYTF
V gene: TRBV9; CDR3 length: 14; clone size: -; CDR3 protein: CASSVAEGNSPLHF
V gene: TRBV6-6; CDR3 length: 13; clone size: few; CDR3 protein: CASSPQVNTEAFF
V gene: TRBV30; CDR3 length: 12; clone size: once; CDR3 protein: CAFNRDPYGYTF
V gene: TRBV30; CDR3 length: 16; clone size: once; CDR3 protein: CAWSRDRGPKNYGYTF
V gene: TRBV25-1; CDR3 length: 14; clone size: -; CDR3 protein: CASSTGGSRYTIYF
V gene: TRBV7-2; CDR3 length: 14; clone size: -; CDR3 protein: CASSTTSGGYEQYF
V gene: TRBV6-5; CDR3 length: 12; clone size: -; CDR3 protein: CASSYSGGPLHF
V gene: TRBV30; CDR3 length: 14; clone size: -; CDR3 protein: CAWKIQGGNSPLHF
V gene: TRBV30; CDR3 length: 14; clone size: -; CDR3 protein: CAWSGARIGAEQYF
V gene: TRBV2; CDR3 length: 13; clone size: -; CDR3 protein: CASRKGENTEAFF
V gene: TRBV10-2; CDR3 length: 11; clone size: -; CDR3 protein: CASSDPDTQYF
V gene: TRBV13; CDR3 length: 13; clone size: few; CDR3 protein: CASSGQRNSPLHF
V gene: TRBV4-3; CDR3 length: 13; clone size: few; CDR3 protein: CASSQDRGMGYTF
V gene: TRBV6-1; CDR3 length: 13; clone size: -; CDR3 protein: CASSLSGDDGYTF
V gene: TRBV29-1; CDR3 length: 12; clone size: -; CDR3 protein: CSVGSWNTEAFF
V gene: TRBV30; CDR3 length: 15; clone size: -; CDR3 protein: CAWSVKGVNGYGYTF
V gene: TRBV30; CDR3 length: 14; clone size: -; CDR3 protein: CAWTPPHTNTEAFF